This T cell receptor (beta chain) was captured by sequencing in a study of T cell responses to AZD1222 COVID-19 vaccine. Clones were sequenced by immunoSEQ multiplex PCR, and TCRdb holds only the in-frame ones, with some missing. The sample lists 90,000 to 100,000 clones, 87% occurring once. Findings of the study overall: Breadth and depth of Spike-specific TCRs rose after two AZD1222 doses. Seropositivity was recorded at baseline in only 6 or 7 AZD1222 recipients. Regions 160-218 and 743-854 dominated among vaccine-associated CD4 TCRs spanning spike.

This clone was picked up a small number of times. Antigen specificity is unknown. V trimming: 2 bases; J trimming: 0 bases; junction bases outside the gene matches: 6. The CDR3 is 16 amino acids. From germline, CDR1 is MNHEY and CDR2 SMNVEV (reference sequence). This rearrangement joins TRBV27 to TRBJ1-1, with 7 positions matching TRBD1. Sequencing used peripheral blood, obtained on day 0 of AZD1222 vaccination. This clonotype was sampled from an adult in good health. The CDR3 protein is CASSLGGGIMNTEAFF. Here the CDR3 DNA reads TGTGCCAGCAGTTTAGGAGGGGGCATCATGAACACTGAAGCTTTCTTT.